This T cell receptor (beta chain) emerged from a study of OX40 agonist ivuxolimab in advanced cancers. Study context: Cancers in dose escalation were hepatocellular, melanoma, renal cell and head and neck. From about 23 to 85 years was the age range, with a mean of roughly 59 years, and around 80% were male. Partial responses were recorded for three patients, including one with hepatocellular carcinoma and two with cutaneous melanoma.

The V gene's germline CDR1 is SGHAT and CDR2 FQNNGV. Unmatched junction bases numbered 9, after V lost 6 bases and J lost 7 bases. This CDR3 is 15 amino acids long. TCRdb's copy holds only in-frame clones and misses some; the assay was immunoSEQ multiplex PCR. Among 70,000 or so clones listed, 86% were seen once. The material was CD4+ or CD8+ T cells sorted from blood, obtained in a trial of the OX40 agonist ivuxolimab. The chain joins TRBV11-2 to TRBJ2-1; 10 positions match TRBD2. The TCR was taken from an adult with an advanced solid tumor such as melanoma, head and neck, liver or kidney cancer. This CDR3 reads CASSFRTSGRNEQFF. CDR3 sequence (DNA): TGTGCCAGCAGTTTTAGGACTAGCGGCAGGAATGAGCAGTTCTTC.